These 13 T cell receptor beta chains originate from one sample sequenced in a study of T-cell memory formation after mild COVID-19. MiXCR, run by TCRdb on the 5' RACE reads, gives a single entry per CDR3 protein. Among about 82,000 distinct CDR3 sequences listed, about 16% were seen once. Sequencing was carried out using PBMCs or a T cell subset sorted from them (not recorded which). These receptors were collected from a man aged 18 to 30 who had mild COVID-19 (a few samples of this study predate the infection). Cell type and time point are not known.

The chain links TRBV7-9 to TRBJ2-1; perhaps D is TRBD1 or TRBD2 (6 bases each). This CDR3 spans 11 amino acids. V was shortened by 3 bases and J by 11 bases, with 8 bases between the two germline ends. Per germline, CDR1 SEHNR and CDR2 FQNEAQ (reference sequence). CDR3 amino acids: CASSFRGQQFF. The CDR3 DNA reads as TGTGCCAGCAGCTTCCGGGGGCAGCAGTTCTTC.

V and J are TRBV20-1 and TRBJ2-1, with D perhaps matching TRBD2 (5 bases). V lost 0 bases and J lost 4, with 10 bases in between. Germline V CDR1 and CDR2: DFQATT, SNEGSKA (reference sequence). The length of the CDR3 is 14 residues. The chain's CDR3 is CSAREFGVYNEQFF. The CDR3 nucleotides read TGCAGTGCTAGAGAGTTCGGGGTTTACAATGAGCAGTTCTTC.

This chain uses TRBV6-1 with TRBJ2-3, with TRBD2 identical over 10 bases. This CDR3 contains 15 residues. Per the germline V gene, CDR1 is MNHNS and CDR2 is SASEGT. Germline trimming cut 3 bases from V and 4 bases from J; bases unmatched to any gene: 4. DNA for the CDR3: TGTGCCAGCAGTGATACTAGCGGGGTCCCAGATACGCAGTATTTT. As protein: CASSDTSGVPDTQYF.

This clonotype turned up a few times. The chain has TRBV7-2 and TRBJ2-5; D might be TRBD2 (5 bases). Germline CDR1 and CDR2: SGHTA and FQGNSA. Trimming took off 0 bases at V and 5 bases at J, with 10 bases between the two ends. The length of the CDR3 is 14 residues. CDR3 nucleotide sequence: TGTGCCAGCAGCTTAGCACTTGCGGGCGAGACCCAGTACTTC. Translating gives CASSLALAGETQYF.

This clonotype was observed a few times. The chain combines TRBV12-3 or TRBV12-4 with TRBJ1-5, with D maybe TRBD1 (5 bases). The length of the CDR3 is 13 residues. V lost 7 bases and J lost 0, with 7 bases in between. This chain's CDR3 is CASTDSSNQPQHF. For the CDR3, the DNA is TGTGCCAGCACCGACAGTAGCAATCAGCCCCAGCATTTT.

The CDR3 loop reads CASSLVVGYTSTDTQYF. The CDR3 bases are TGTGCCAGCAGCTTAGTTGTGGGGTATACTAGCACAGATACGCAGTATTTT. V usage is TRBV7-2 and J usage is TRBJ2-3; D not certain. The CDR3 runs to 17 residues. Germline V gene sequence: CDR1 SGHTA, CDR2 FQGNSA. Trimming stripped 1 base from V and 0 bases from J, with 14 bases between.

The chain couples TRBV7-3 to TRBJ2-1; the D gene could be TRBD1 or TRBD2 (5 bases each). Germline V gives CDR1 SGHTA, CDR2 FQGTGA. Trimming shortened V by 6 bases and J by 6 bases, and 15 bases separated the two germline ends. The CDR3 runs 14 residues. CDR3 coding DNA: TGTGCCAGCAGACCGGGACCTTTGAGCAATGAGCAGTTCTTC. Protein product: CASRPGPLSNEQFF.

This clonotype occurred a few times. The chain joins TRBV12-3 or TRBV12-4 to TRBJ1-2; no definite D call. V dropped 1 base and J dropped 5 bases, with 17 bases sitting between them. The CDR3 has 16 amino acids. CDR3 bases: TGTGCCAGCAGTTTAGGTGGCCAAGATAGGACTTATGGCTACACCTTC. This gives the protein CASSLGGQDRTYGYTF.

V is TRBV6-5 and J is TRBJ2-3; D is perhaps TRBD2 (6 bases). Germline V gene lookup returns CDR1 MNHEY and CDR2 SVGAGI. Trimming stripped 7 bases from V and 5 bases from J, with 25 bases between. The CDR3 length is 17 residues. CDR3 DNA: TGTGCCAGCACCCCCCGCTGGGGGGTCCTAGGGCAAGATACGCAGTATTTT. Its translation is CASTPRWGVLGQDTQYF.

The chain couples TRBV5-1 to TRBJ2-1; 9 bases fit TRBD1. The V and J ends lost 4 bases and 6 bases, in that order; junction bases with no gene match: 11. CDR1 SGHRS and CDR2 YFSETQ come from the germline V gene. The CDR3 loop spans 16 amino acids. This CDR3 reads CASSEGTGKRGNEQFF. Here the CDR3 DNA reads TGCGCCAGCAGCGAGGGGACAGGGAAAAGGGGCAATGAGCAGTTCTTC.

This chain uses TRBV5-5 with TRBJ2-7; D ambiguous. The CDR3 sequence is 14 residues long. The germline CDR1 and CDR2 sequences are SGHKS and YYEKEE (reference sequence). V lost 4 bases and J 5 bases, leaving 16 bases between the germline ends. The CDR3 spells CASSLGSKYHEQYF. The CDR3 region has the DNA TGTGCCAGCAGCCTTGGGTCGAAATACCACGAGCAGTACTTC.

The chain couples TRBV5-5 to TRBJ2-7; D ambiguous. CDR3 size: 14 residues. Germline assignment: CDR1 SGHKS and CDR2 YYEKEE (reference sequence). Trimming pared 1 base from V and 9 bases from J, leaving 17 bases between. The CDR3 loop reads CASSLWTQRVGQYV. The CDR3, as DNA: TGTGCCAGCAGCTTGTGGACCCAACGGGTCGGGCAGTACGTC.

This clonotype came up a few times. The chain recombines TRBV27 with TRBJ1-6, with a tentative D call TRBD1 (5 bases). Trimming removed 4 bases from V and 6 bases from J, with 10 bases in between. CDR1 and CDR2 from the germline V gene are MNHEY and SMNVEV (reference sequence). The CDR3 sequence is 14 residues long. CDR3 sequence reads: CASSWLGTNSPLHF. The CDR3 DNA reads TGTGCCAGCAGTTGGCTTGGGACTAATTCACCCCTCCACTTT.